This T cell receptor (beta chain) derives from a study of OX40 agonist ivuxolimab in advanced cancers. Deletions cut 2 bases from V and 4 bases from J, with 11 bases between. CDR3 length: 14 amino acids. Germline V CDR1 and CDR2: SEHNR, FQNEAQ (reference sequence). TCRdb keeps only in-frame clones here, not all; method: immunoSEQ multiplex PCR. The table records approximately 69,000 clones, approximately 88% of them present only once. The chain couples TRBV7-9 to TRBJ1-2; possible D gene TRBD1, 5 bases. The sequences come from CD4+ or CD8+ T cells sorted from blood, collected in a trial of the OX40 agonist ivuxolimab. The receptor was derived from an adult with an advanced solid tumor such as melanoma, head and neck, liver or kidney cancer. CDR3 sequence reads: CASSLTGVAYGYTF. The CDR3, as DNA: TGTGCCAGCAGCTTAACGGGGGTCGCCTATGGCTACACCTTC.